A single sample is the source of the 9 T cell receptor beta chains below, sequenced in a study of regulatory T cells in long-lasting Graves disease. Researchers made TCR beta libraries by using iRepertoire HTBI primers and running Arm-PCR on CDR3 regions. TCRdb reprocessed the multiplex PCR reads via MiXCR and lists one record per CDR3 protein. The sample has under 800,000 distinct CDR3 sequences; approximately 15% are singletons. Indicated time point: newly diagnosed GD, antithyroid drugs for less than 3 months. PBMC RNA was the source of the TCR library. Separately, the same data were catalogued under a study of T cells in Graves' hyperthyroidism and ophthalmopathy.

The sequencing here drew on peripheral blood mononuclear cells (PBMCs), taken at new diagnosis, from a patient treated with antithyroid drugs. These receptors all stem from a woman in her twenties or thirties with Graves disease.

This clonotype has a count of ten or more. The CDR3 sequence is CSVGDLGTVLKNTEAFF. The CDR3 bases are TGCAGCGTGGGGGATCTCGGGACAGTCCTCAAGAACACTGAAGCTTTCTTT. V gene TRBV29-1 combines with J gene TRBJ1-1; 7 bases agree with TRBD1. This CDR3 comprises 17 residues. Trimming removed 6 bases from V and 1 base from J; junction bases left unmatched: 17. CDR1 and CDR2 (germline): SQVTM, ANQGSEA.

The chain uses TRBV28 and TRBJ1-1, with 7 bases that match TRBD1. J gave up 1 base and V 6 bases, and 8 bases lay outside the gene matches. CDR1 and CDR2 (germline): MDHEN, SYDVKM. This CDR3 spans 15 amino acids. This CDR3 reads CASRKGGGKNTEAFF. The DNA of the CDR3 is TGTGCCAGCAGGAAAGGGGGCGGAAAGAACACTGAAGCTTTCTTT. Complete variable domain (other parts from reference TRBV28 and TRBJ1-1): DVKVTQSSRYLVKRTGEKVFLECVQDMDHENMFWYRQDPGLGLRLIYFSYDVKMKEKGDIPEGYSVSREKKERFSLILESASTNQTSMYLCASRKGGGKNTEAFFGQGTRLTVV.

The rearrangement links TRBV27 to TRBJ2-5, with TRBD2 identical over 7 bases. This CDR3 has 15 amino acids. With 6 bases clipped from V and 0 bases from J, the junction kept 7 bases outside the gene matches. Germline values: CDR1 MNHEY, CDR2 SMNVEV (reference sequence). CDR3 DNA: TGTGCCAGCAGGACTAATAGCGGGTACCAAGAGACCCAGTACTTC. This sequence encodes CASRTNSGYQETQYF.

The chain recombines TRBV5-1 with TRBJ1-2, with D hard to call. Germline CDR1 reads SGHRS; CDR2 reads YFSETQ. The CDR3 is 12 residues long. Deletions cut 2 bases from V and 8 bases from J, with 10 bases between. CDR3: CASSFGREGYTF. CDR3 nucleotides: TGCGCCAGCAGCTTTGGGCGTGAAGGCTACACCTTC.

This clonotype was found many times. The V and J genes are TRBV11-2 and TRBJ2-6; D is possibly TRBD1 or TRBD2 (7 bases each). V shed 5 bases and J shed 3 bases, with 11 bases lying between them. The CDR3 runs to 15 residues. Germline CDR1 is SGHAT and CDR2 is FQNNGV. The CDR3 region is CASSLRGGGANVLTF. CDR3 bases: TGTGCCAGCAGCCTCAGGGGGGGTGGGGCCAACGTCCTGACTTTC.

This clonotype has more than one count but fewer than ten. The V and J genes are TRBV18 and TRBJ2-7; D is perhaps TRBD2 (6 bases). The CDR3 totals 13 residues. Germline CDR1 KGHSH, CDR2 LQKENI. V was shortened by 6 bases and J by 4 bases, with 13 bases between the two germline ends. The CDR3: CASSSDAGYEQYF. CDR3 DNA sequence: TGTGCCAGCTCCTCCGACGCGGGGTACGAGCAGTACTTC.

This clonotype was seen repeatedly, ten times or more. The CDR3 loop reads CASITGQMTAFF. DNA of the CDR3: TGTGCCAGCATCACTGGACAGATGACAGCTTTCTTT. The rearrangement joins TRBV28 to TRBJ1-1; maybe TRBD1 (6 bases). The germline gives CDR1 MDHEN, CDR2 SYDVKM. The V gene lost 7 bases and the J gene lost 10 bases, with 16 bases spanning the gap. This CDR3 contains 12 residues.

This clonotype was observed many times. In nucleotides, the CDR3 is TGTGCCAGCAGCGTAGAAGGGGGAATACCCCGTAAACTGTTTTTT. Translating it yields CASSVEGGIPRKLFF. The chain combines TRBV9 with TRBJ1-4; weak D call: TRBD1 (6 bases). Trimming stripped 0 bases from V and 11 bases from J, with 17 bases between. CDR3 size: 15 residues. Germline CDR1 and CDR2: SGDLS and YYNGEE.

The rearrangement links TRBV7-8 to TRBJ1-5, with a possible D match to TRBD1 (6 bases). Germline CDR1 SGHVS, CDR2 FQNEAQ. Trimming took 6 bases from V and 8 from J, leaving 17 bases between them. The CDR3 length is 14 residues. CDR3 loop: CASRPDSRSEPQHF. For the CDR3, the DNA is TGTGCCAGCAGACCGGACAGCCGGTCCGAGCCCCAGCATTTT.